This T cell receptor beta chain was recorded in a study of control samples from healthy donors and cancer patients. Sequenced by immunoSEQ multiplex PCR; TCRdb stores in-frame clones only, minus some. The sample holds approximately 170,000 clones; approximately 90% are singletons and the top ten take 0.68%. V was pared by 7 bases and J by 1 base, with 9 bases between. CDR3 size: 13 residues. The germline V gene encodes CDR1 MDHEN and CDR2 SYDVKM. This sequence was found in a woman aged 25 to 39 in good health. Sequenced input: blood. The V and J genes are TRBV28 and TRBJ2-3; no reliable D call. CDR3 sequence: CASNLGGTDTQYF. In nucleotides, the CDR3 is TGTGCCAGCAATCTGGGCGGCACAGATACGCAGTATTTT.